This T cell receptor (beta chain) is from a study of T cells after somatic rescue of genetic block. Here immunoSEQ multiplex PCR was the method, and the copy in TCRdb shows in-frame clones only, minus some. The table shows 60,000 to 90,000 clones, with under 95% occurring only once. The CDR3 is 16 amino acids. V dropped 2 bases and J dropped 3; count of bases not matched to a gene: 9. Germline CDR1 MDHEN, CDR2 SYDVKM. This TCR was sampled from a man under 40. This chain connects TRBV28 to TRBJ1-2; 7 bases are a match to TRBD1. Sequenced sample: peripheral blood mononuclear cells (PBMCs). The CDR3 sequence is CASSLRGRETDYGYTF. DNA for the CDR3: TGTGCCAGCAGTTTAAGGGGGCGGGAAACTGACTATGGCTACACCTTC.